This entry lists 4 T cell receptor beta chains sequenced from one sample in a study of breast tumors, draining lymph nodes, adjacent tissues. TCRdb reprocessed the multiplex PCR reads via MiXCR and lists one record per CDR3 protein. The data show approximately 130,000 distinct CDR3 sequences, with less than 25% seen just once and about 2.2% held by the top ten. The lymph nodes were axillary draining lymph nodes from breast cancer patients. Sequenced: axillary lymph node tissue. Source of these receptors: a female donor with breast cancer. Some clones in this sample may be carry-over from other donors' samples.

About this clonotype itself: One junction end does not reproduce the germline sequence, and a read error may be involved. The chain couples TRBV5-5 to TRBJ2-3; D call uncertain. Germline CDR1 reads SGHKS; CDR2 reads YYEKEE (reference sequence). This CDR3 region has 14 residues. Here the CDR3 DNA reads TGTGCCAGCAGCTTCGAGTTGAAGGCAGATACGCTGTATTTT. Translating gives CASSFELKADTLYF.

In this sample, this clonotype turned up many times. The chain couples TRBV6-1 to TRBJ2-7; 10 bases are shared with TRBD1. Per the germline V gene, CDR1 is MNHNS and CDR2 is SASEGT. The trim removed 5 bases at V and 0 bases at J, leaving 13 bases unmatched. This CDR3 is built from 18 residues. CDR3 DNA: TGTGCCAGCAGTCGACAGGGGGCGGGGAGGGCCAGCTCCTACGAGCAGTACTTC. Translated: CASSRQGAGRASSYEQYF.

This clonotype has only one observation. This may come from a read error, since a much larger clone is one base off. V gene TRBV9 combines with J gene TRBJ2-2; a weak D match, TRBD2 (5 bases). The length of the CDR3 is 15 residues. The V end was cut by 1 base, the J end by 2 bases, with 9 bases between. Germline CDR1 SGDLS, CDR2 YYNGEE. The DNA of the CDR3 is TGTGCCAGCAGCGTAAGGAGCGGTAACACCGGGGAGCTGTTTTTT. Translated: CASSVRSGNTGELFF.

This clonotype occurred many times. In DNA, the CDR3 is TGTGCCAGCAGCCAAGATCGAGCGGGGGAATACGAGCAGTACTTC. It is translated as CASSQDRAGEYEQYF. The chain carries TRBV4-2 and TRBJ2-7, with 8 nucleotides matching TRBD2. This CDR3 is built from 15 residues. The ends lost 0 bases at V and 4 bases at J; junction bases unmatched: 5. CDR1 is LGHNA, CDR2 YNFKEQ, per germline.